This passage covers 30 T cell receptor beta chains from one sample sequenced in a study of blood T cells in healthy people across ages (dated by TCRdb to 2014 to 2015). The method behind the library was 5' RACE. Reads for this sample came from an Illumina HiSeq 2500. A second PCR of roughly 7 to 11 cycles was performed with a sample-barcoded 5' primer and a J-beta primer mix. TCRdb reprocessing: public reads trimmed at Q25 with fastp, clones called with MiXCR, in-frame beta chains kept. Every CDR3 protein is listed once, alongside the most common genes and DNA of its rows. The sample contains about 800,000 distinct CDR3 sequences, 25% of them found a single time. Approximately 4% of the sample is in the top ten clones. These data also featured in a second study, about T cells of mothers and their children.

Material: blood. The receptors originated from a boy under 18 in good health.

CDR3 region: CSVETDRTDSYEQYF. The CDR3 coding sequence is TGCAGCGTTGAGACGGACAGGACGGACTCCTACGAGCAGTACTTC. The chain couples TRBV29-1 to TRBJ2-7; 7 positions agree with TRBD1. From germline, CDR1 is SQVTM and CDR2 ANQGSEA. The CDR3 sequence is 15 residues long. Germline trimming cut 3 bases from V and 0 bases from J; bases unmatched to any gene: 8.

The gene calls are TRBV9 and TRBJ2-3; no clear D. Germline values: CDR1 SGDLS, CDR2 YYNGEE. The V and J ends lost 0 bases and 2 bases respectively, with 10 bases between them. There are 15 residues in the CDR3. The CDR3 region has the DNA TGTGCCAGCAGCGTAGTGCTTGCGGACACAGATACGCAGTATTTT. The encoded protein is CASSVVLADTDTQYF.

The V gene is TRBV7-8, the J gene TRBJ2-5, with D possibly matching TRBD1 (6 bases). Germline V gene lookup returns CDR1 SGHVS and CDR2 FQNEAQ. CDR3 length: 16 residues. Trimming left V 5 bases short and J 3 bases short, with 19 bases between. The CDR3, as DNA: TGTGCCAGCAGCCTCAAACGGGACATAAGTAAAGAGACCCAGTACTTC. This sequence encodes CASSLKRDISKETQYF.

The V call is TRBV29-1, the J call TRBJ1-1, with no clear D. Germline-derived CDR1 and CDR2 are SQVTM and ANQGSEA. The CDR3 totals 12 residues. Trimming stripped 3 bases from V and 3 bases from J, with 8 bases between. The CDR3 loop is CSVDRFDTEAFF. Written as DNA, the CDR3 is TGCAGCGTTGACAGATTTGACACTGAAGCTTTCTTT. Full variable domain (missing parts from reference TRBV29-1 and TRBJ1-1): SAVISQKPSRDICQRGTSLTIQCQVDSQVTMMFWYRQQPGQSLTLIATANQGSEATYESGFVIDKFPISRPNLTFSTLTVSNMSPEDSSIYLCSVDRFDTEAFFGQGTRLTVV.

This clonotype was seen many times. The CDR3 region is CASSLVGTYEQYF. Here the CDR3 DNA reads TGTGCCAGCAGCTTAGTAGGGACCTACGAGCAGTACTTC. The rearrangement links TRBV7-2 to TRBJ2-7; no firm D call. CDR3 size: 13 residues. V was trimmed by 1 base and J by 2 bases, leaving 6 bases between them. Germline V gene sequence: CDR1 SGHTA, CDR2 FQGNSA.

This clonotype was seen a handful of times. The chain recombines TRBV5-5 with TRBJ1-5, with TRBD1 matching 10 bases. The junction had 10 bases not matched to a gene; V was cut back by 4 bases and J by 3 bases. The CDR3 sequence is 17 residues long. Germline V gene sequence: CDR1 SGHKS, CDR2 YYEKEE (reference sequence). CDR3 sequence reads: CASSVGTGDEVNQPQHF. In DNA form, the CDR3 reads TGTGCCAGCAGCGTAGGGACAGGGGATGAGGTCAATCAGCCCCAGCATTTT.

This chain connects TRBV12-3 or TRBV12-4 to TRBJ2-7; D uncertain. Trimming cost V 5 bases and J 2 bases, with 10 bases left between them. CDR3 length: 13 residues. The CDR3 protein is CASSMQRTYEQYF. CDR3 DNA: TGTGCCAGCAGTATGCAGAGGACCTACGAGCAGTACTTC.

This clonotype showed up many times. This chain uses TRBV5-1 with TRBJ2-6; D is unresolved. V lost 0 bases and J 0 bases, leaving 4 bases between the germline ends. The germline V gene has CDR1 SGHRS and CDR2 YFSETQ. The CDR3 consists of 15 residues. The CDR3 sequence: CASSLEGSGANVLTF. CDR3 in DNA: TGCGCCAGCAGCTTGGAGGGCTCTGGGGCCAACGTCCTGACTTTC.

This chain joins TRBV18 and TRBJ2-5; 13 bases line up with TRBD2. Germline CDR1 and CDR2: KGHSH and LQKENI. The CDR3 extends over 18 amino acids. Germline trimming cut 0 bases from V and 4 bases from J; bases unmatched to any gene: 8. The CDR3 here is CASSPPGLAGIFRETQYF. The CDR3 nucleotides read TGTGCCAGCTCACCACCGGGACTAGCGGGAATATTTCGAGAGACCCAGTACTTC.

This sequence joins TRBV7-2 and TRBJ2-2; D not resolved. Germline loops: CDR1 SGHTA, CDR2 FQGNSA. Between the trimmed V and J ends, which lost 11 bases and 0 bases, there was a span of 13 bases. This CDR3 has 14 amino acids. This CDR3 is CASAGRPNTGELFF. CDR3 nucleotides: TGTGCCTCCGCTGGGCGGCCGAACACCGGGGAGCTGTTTTTT.

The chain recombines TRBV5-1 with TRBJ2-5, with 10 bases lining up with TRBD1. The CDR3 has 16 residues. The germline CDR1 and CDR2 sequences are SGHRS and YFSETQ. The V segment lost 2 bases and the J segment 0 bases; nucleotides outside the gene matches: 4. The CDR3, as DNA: TGCGCCAGCAGCTTCACGGACAGGGGGTACCAAGAGACCCAGTACTTC. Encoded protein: CASSFTDRGYQETQYF.

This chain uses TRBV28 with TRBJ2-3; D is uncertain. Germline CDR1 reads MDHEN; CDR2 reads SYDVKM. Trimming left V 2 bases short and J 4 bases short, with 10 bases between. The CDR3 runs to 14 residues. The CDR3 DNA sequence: TGTGCCAGCAGTTTAAGCCCTTCCCCAGATACGCAGTATTTT. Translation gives CASSLSPSPDTQYF. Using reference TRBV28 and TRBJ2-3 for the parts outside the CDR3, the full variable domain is DVKVTQSSRYLVKRTGEKVFLECVQDMDHENMFWYRQDPGLGLRLIYFSYDVKMKEKGDIPEGYSVSREKKERFSLILESASTNQTSMYLCASSLSPSPDTQYFGPGTRLTVL.

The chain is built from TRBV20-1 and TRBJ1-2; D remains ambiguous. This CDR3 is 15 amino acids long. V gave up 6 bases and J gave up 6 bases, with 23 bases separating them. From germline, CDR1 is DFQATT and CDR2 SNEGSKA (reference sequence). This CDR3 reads CSALPFGKTGHGYTF. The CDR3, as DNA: TGCAGTGCCCTCCCTTTTGGGAAGACCGGCCATGGCTACACCTTC.

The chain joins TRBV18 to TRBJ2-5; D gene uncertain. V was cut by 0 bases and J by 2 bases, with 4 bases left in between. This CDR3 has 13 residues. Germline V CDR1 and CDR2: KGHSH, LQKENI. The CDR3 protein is CASSPPLQETQYF. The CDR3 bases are TGTGCCAGCTCACCACCGTTACAAGAGACCCAGTACTTC.

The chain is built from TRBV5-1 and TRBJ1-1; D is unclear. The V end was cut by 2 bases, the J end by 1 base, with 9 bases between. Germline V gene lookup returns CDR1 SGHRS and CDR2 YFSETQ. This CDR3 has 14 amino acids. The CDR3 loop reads CASSFGSQNTEAFF. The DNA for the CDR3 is TGCGCCAGCAGCTTCGGCAGTCAGAACACTGAAGCTTTCTTT.

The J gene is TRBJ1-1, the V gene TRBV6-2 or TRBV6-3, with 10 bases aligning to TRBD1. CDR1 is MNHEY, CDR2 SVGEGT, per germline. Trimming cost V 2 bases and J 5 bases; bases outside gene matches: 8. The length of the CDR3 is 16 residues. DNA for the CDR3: TGTGCCAGCAGTTACCGGGACAGGGGCCGGGGGACTGAAGCTTTCTTT. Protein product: CASSYRDRGRGTEAFF.

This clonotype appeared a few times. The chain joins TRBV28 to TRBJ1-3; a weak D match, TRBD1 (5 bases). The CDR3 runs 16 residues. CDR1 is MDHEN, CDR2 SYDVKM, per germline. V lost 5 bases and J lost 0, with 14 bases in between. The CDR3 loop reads CASSLGTESSGNTIYF. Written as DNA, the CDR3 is TGTGCCAGCAGTCTCGGGACGGAGAGCTCTGGAAACACCATATATTTT.

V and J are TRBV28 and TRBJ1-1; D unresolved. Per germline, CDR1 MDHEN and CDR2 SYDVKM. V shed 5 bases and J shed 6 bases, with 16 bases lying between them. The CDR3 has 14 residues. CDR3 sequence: CASSPIRDGAEAFF. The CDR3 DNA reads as TGTGCCAGCAGTCCTATCCGGGATGGGGCTGAAGCTTTCTTT.

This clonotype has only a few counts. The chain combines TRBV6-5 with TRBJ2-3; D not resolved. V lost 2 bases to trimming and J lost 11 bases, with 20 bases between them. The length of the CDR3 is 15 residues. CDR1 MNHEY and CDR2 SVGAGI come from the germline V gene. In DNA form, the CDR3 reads TGTGCCAGCAGTTACGATCACATAGGCCTTAAAAGGCAGTATTTT. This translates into CASSYDHIGLKRQYF.

In nucleotides, the CDR3 is TGTGCCAGCAGCGTAGACCCAGGGACAGGGGATGGAAACACCATATATTTT. Protein: CASSVDPGTGDGNTIYF. The V call is TRBV9, the J call TRBJ1-3, with 10 bases identical to TRBD1. Germline CDR1 SGDLS, CDR2 YYNGEE. Germline trimming cut 0 bases from V and 3 bases from J; bases unmatched to any gene: 6. The CDR3 extends over 17 amino acids. Supplemented by reference TRBV9 and TRBJ1-3, the full variable domain reads DSGVTQTPKHLITATGQRVTLRCSPRSGDLSVYWYQQSLDQGLQFLIQYYNGEERAKGNILERFSAQQFPDLHSELNLSSLELGDSALYFCASSVDPGTGDGNTIYFGEGSWLTVV.

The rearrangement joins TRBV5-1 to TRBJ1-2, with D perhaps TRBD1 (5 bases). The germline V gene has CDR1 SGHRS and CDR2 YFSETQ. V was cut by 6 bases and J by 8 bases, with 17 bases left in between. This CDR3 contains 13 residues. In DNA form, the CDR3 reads TGCGCCAGCAACGGGGGAAGCGCGGAGGGCTACACCTTC. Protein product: CASNGGSAEGYTF. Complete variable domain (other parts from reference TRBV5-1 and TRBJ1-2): KAGVTQTPRYLIKTRGQQVTLSCSPISGHRSVSWYQQTPGQGLQFLFEYFSETQRNKGNFPGRFSGRQFSNSRSEMNVSTLELGDSALYLCASNGGSAEGYTFGSGTRLTVV.

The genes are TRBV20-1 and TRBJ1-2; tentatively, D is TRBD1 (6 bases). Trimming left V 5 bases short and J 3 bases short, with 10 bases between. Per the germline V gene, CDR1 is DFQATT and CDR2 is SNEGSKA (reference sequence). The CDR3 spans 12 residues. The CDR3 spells CSARTEDYGYTF. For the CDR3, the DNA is TGCAGTGCTCGGACAGAGGACTATGGCTACACCTTC.

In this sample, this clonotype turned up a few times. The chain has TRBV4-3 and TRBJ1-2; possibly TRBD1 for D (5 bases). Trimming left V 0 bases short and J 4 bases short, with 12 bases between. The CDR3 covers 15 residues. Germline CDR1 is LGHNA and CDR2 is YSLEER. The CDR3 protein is CASSQDASGTYGYTF. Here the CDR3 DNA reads TGCGCCAGCAGCCAAGATGCTTCAGGGACCTATGGCTACACCTTC.

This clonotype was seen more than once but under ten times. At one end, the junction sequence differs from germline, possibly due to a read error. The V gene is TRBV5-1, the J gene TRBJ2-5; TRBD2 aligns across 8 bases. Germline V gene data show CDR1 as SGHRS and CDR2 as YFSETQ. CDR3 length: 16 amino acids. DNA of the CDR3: TGCGCCAGCGGCTTGGTGTTAGCGGGGTTCCAAGAGACCCAGTACTTC. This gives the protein CASGLVLAGFQETQYF.

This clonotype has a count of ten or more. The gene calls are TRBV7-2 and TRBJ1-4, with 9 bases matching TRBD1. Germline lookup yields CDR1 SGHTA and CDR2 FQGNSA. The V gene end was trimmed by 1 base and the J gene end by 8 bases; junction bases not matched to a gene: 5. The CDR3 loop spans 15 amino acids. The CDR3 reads CASSLGDRELEKLFF. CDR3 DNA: TGTGCCAGCAGCTTAGGGGACAGGGAGCTCGAAAAACTGTTTTTT.

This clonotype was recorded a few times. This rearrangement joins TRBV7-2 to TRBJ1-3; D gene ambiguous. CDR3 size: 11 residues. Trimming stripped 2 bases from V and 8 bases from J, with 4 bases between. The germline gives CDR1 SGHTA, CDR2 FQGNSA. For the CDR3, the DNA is TGTGCCAGCAGCTTATCGGACACCATATATTTT. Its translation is CASSLSDTIYF.

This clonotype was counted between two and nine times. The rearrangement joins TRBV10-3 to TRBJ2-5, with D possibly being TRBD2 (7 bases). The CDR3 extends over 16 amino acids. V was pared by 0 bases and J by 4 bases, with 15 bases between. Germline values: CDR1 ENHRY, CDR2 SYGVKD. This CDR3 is CAISESAGGLGETQYF. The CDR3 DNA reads TGTGCCATCAGTGAGTCCGCCGGGGGGCTAGGAGAGACCCAGTACTTC.

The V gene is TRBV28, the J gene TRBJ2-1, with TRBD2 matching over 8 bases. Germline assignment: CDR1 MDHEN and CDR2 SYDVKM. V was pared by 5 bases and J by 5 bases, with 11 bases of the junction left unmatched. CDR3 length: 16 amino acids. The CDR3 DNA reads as TGTGCCAGCAGTCCTCCTGGCGGGAGGTTGCACAATGAGCAGTTCTTC. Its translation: CASSPPGGRLHNEQFF.

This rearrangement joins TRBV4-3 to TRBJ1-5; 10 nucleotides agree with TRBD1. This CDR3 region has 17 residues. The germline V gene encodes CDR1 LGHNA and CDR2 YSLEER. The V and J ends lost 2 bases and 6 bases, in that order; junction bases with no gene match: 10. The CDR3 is CASSQQAGTGVFQPQHF. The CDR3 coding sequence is TGCGCCAGCAGCCAACAGGCCGGGACAGGGGTTTTTCAGCCCCAGCATTTT.

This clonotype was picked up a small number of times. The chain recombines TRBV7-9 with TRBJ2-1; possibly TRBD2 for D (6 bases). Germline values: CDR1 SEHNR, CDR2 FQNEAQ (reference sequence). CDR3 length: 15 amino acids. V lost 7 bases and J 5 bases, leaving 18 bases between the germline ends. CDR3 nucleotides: TGTGCCAGCACCTTCAGGGAGGAGGGAAACAATGAGCAGTTCTTC. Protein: CASTFREEGNNEQFF.